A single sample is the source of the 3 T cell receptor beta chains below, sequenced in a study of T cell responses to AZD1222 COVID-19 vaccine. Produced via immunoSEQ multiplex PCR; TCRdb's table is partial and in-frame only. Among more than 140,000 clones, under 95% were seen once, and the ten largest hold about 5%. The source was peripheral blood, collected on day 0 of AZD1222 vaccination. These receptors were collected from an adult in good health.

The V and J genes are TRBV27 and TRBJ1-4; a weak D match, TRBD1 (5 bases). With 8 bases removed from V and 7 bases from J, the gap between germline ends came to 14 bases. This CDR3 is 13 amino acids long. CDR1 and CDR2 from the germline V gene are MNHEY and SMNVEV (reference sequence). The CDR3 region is CASPGEGSEKLFF. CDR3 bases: TGTGCCAGCCCCGGGGAGGGGTCTGAAAAACTGTTTTTT.

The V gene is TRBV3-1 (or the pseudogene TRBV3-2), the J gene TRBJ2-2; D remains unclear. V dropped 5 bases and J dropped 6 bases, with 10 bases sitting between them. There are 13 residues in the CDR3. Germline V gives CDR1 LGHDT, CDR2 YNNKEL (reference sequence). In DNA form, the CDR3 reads TGTGCCAGCAGCAAAGGGTACTCCGGGGAGCTGTTTTTT. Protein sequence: CASSKGYSGELFF.

The CDR3 DNA follows: TGCGCCAGCAGTGATCGCGGCGGGGGTGGCTACACCTTC. Translating it yields CASSDRGGGGYTF. The chain carries TRBV10-1 and TRBJ1-2; a weak D match, TRBD1 (5 bases). Germline V CDR1 and CDR2: WNHNN, SYGVQD (reference sequence). Between the trimmed V and J ends, which lost 3 bases and 7 bases, there was a span of 12 bases. CDR3 size: 13 residues.